A selection of T cell receptor beta chains follows, all from one sample in a study of blood T cells in healthy people across ages. TCRdb re-analysed the 5' RACE reads in MiXCR, keeping a single row per CDR3 protein. The data contain about a million distinct CDR3 sequences, 45% to 60% of them singletons. Sequencing input: blood. These receptors all stem from a woman aged 55-69 years in good health. Each CDR3 is given with its conserved first and last residue. D genes are given only for firm matches. Some rows mark clone size as missing; the rest say once, few, many or name a class of expanded clone.

j_call d_call clone_size v_call cdr3_aa cdr3_nt
TRBJ2-7 TRBD1 few TRBV29-1 CSVGQGFHEQYF TGCAGCGTGGGACAGGGCTTTCACGAGCAGTACTTC
TRBJ2-1 TRBD2 . TRBV20-1 CSASLMWGGARNEQFF TGCAGTGCTAGCTTGATGTGGGGGGGAGCCCGTAATGAGCAGTTCTTC
TRBJ1-5 . . TRBV28 CASSSGLGVRSDQPQHF TGTGCCAGCAGTTCCGGTCTAGGGGTTAGGTCGGATCAGCCCCAGCATTTT
TRBJ1-2 . few TRBV3-1 CASSQDRPRGYTF TGTGCCAGCAGCCAAGATCGGCCGAGGGGCTACACCTTC
TRBJ1-5 . . TRBV20-1 CSARDSWSNQPQHF TGCAGTGCTAGAGACAGTTGGAGCAATCAGCCCCAGCATTTT
TRBJ2-1 . . TRBV6-6 CASSDDEQFF TGTGCCAGCAGTGACGATGAGCAGTTCTTC
TRBJ1-2 . few TRBV18 CASSPRSYGYTF TGTGCCAGCTCACCTCGGAGCTATGGCTACACCTTC
TRBJ2-7 . . TRBV6-2/TRBV6-3 CASTGRQVYEQYF TGTGCCAGCACCGGAAGACAGGTATACGAGCAGTACTTC
TRBJ2-1 TRBD2 . TRBV20-1 CSALGLVDEQFF TGCAGTGCGCTTGGACTAGTCGATGAGCAGTTCTTC
TRBJ2-1 TRBD2 once TRBV5-6 CASSVRVLAGYNEQFF TGTGCCAGCAGCGTACGGGTACTAGCGGGATACAATGAGCAGTTCTTC
TRBJ2-3 . . TRBV7-7 CASSLDPGTDTQYF TGTGCCAGCAGCTTAGATCCGGGGACAGATACGCAGTATTTT
TRBJ2-1 . . TRBV11-2 CASSFQYNEQFF TGTGCCAGCAGCTTTCAGTACAATGAGCAGTTCTTC
TRBJ2-2 TRBD2 once TRBV6-5 CASRTSPNTGELFF TGTGCCAGCAGGACTAGCCCGAACACCGGGGAGCTGTTTTTT
TRBJ2-2 . few TRBV5-1 CASSLTGAGVLGELFF TGCGCCAGCAGCTTGACTGGTGCAGGGGTCCTCGGGGAGCTGTTTTTT
TRBJ2-1 TRBD2 . TRBV20-1 CSARIAGASYNEQFF TGCAGTGCTAGAATAGCGGGAGCTTCCTACAATGAGCAGTTCTTC
TRBJ1-2 . few TRBV7-9 CASSLRGTDYGYTF TGTGCCAGCAGCTTACGTGGGACGGACTATGGCTACACCTTC
TRBJ2-1 TRBD2 . TRBV29-1 CSDGGSIRDEQFF TGCAGCGATGGCGGGAGTATAAGGGATGAGCAGTTCTTC
TRBJ2-1 TRBD2 few TRBV4-3 CASSQDTIAGNNEQFF TGCGCCAGCAGCCAAGATACTATAGCGGGAAACAATGAGCAGTTCTTC
TRBJ2-1 TRBD2 . TRBV5-1 CASSTLAGAPSNEQFF TGCGCCAGCAGCACCCTGGCGGGAGCTCCCTCCAATGAGCAGTTCTTC
TRBJ1-2 . . TRBV5-1 CASSSIGSANYGYTF TGCGCCAGCAGCTCGATCGGCAGCGCTAACTATGGCTACACCTTC
TRBJ2-5 . . TRBV7-2 CASSYDPKETQYF TGTGCCAGCAGCTACGACCCAAAGGAGACCCAGTACTTC
TRBJ2-1 TRBD2 few TRBV28 CASKIWREGREQFF TGTGCCAGCAAGATTTGGCGGGAGGGCCGTGAGCAGTTCTTC
TRBJ2-4 . once TRBV29-1 CSPGMTAAKNIQYF TGCAGCCCCGGGATGACTGCCGCCAAAAACATTCAGTACTTC
TRBJ2-7 TRBD2 . TRBV15 CATSILAGVSYEQYF TGTGCCACCAGCATTTTAGCGGGAGTATCCTACGAGCAGTACTTC
TRBJ2-1 . . TRBV7-8 CASSRALNRNNEQFF TGTGCCAGCTCTCGGGCCTTAAACAGAAACAATGAGCAGTTCTTC
TRBJ2-6 . few TRBV7-2 CASSQSGGQLSGANVLTF TGTGCCAGCAGCCAAAGTGGAGGACAGCTCTCTGGGGCCAACGTCCTGACTTTC
TRBJ2-3 TRBD2 few TRBV7-2 CASSYRTSGSGDTQYF TGTGCCAGCAGCTATCGGACTAGCGGGAGTGGAGATACGCAGTATTTT
TRBJ2-7 TRBD2 once TRBV27 CASTRTSGDYEQYF TGTGCCAGCACAAGGACTAGCGGGGACTACGAGCAGTACTTC
TRBJ2-1 . . TRBV6-6 CASRGDTRYNEQFF TGTGCCAGCAGGGGGGATACTAGGTACAATGAGCAGTTCTTC
TRBJ1-1 . few TRBV2 CAIHRKLTEAFF TGTGCCATTCATCGAAAACTCACTGAAGCTTTCTTT
TRBJ1-2 . . TRBV27 CASSGLFGYTF TGTGCCAGCAGTGGTCTCTTTGGCTACACCTTC
TRBJ1-2 TRBD1 once TRBV12-3/TRBV12-4 CASSFGTGGNGYTF TGTGCCAGCAGTTTCGGGACAGGGGGAAATGGCTACACCTTC
TRBJ2-1 . . TRBV6-5 CASSWNRLEQFF TGTGCCAGCAGTTGGAATCGGCTGGAGCAGTTCTTC
TRBJ1-5 . . TRBV3-1 CASSQGISNQPQHF TGTGCCAGCAGCCAAGGAATTAGCAATCAGCCCCAGCATTTT
TRBJ2-7 . few TRBV3-1 CASSQVEGQYEQYF TGTGCCAGCAGCCAAGTAGAGGGGCAGTACGAGCAGTACTTC
TRBJ2-1 TRBD2 few TRBV4-2 CASSHLSGRGYNEQFF TGTGCCAGCAGCCACCTAAGCGGGAGGGGCTACAATGAGCAGTTCTTC
TRBJ2-1 TRBD1 few TRBV4-2 CASSQEWDSSYNEQFF TGTGCCAGCAGCCAAGAGTGGGACAGCTCCTACAATGAGCAGTTCTTC
TRBJ2-5 TRBD2 . TRBV20-1 CSARFPGGHQETQYF TGCAGTGCTAGATTCCCGGGAGGCCATCAAGAGACCCAGTACTTC
TRBJ2-7 TRBD2 . TRBV20-1 CSARRTSGMGEQYF TGCAGTGCCCGACGGACTAGCGGGATGGGCGAGCAGTACTTC
TRBJ1-4 TRBD1 . TRBV3-1 CASSLTGVKGEKLFF TGTGCCAGCAGTCTTACAGGGGTTAAGGGTGAAAAACTGTTTTTT
TRBJ2-7 . . TRBV9 CASSRANSREQYF TGTGCCAGCAGCAGAGCCAATAGCCGTGAGCAGTACTTC
TRBJ2-7 TRBD1 few TRBV29-1 CSVGRTGSHEQYF TGCAGCGTTGGGAGGACAGGGAGCCACGAGCAGTACTTC
TRBJ2-1 . few TRBV20-1 CSARPPGRSSYNEQFF TGCAGTGCTAGACCCCCCGGGAGAAGCTCCTACAATGAGCAGTTCTTC
TRBJ2-2 . . TRBV28 CASKSGVSGELFF TGTGCCAGCAAGTCGGGGGTATCCGGGGAGCTGTTTTTT
TRBJ2-7 TRBD2 . TRBV29-1 CSVAAGGPYEQYF TGCAGCGTTGCAGCGGGAGGACCCTACGAGCAGTACTTC
TRBJ2-1 TRBD2 . TRBV12-3/TRBV12-4 CASMGTSGYNEQFF TGTGCCAGCATGGGGACTAGTGGTTACAATGAGCAGTTCTTC
TRBJ2-3 . . TRBV29-1 CSVDSKSTDTQYF TGCAGCGTTGATTCGAAGTCCACAGATACGCAGTATTTT